Shown below are 26 T cell receptor beta chains from a single sample sequenced in a study of blood T cell repertoires in COVID-19. Assay: immunoSEQ multiplex PCR; the TCRdb copy retains only in-frame clones and omits some. The table has around 200,000 clones, 84% seen once; the top ten hold more than 5.5%. The sample comprised peripheral blood. These receptors were taken from a human donor in a cohort sampled during active COVID-19.

The gene calls are TRBV5-1 and TRBJ2-2, with 10 bases lining up with TRBD1. With 2 bases clipped from V and 6 bases from J, the junction kept 13 bases outside the gene matches. The V gene's germline CDR1 is SGHRS and CDR2 YFSETQ. The CDR3 consists of 18 residues. CDR3 in DNA: TGCGCCAGCAGCTTTGACAGGGGGCGAACTAGGGTCCCCGGGGAGCTGTTTTTT. Its protein product is CASSFDRGRTRVPGELFF.

This clone showed up just once. The genes are TRBV5-8 and TRBJ1-4; 7 bases match TRBD1. Germline V lookup: CDR1 SGHTS, CDR2 YDEGEE. V dropped 3 bases and J dropped 10; count of bases not matched to a gene: 9. This CDR3 spans 14 amino acids. DNA of the CDR3: TGTGCCAGCAGCTCCGGGACAGTCAACGGAAAACTGTTTTTT. Its translation: CASSSGTVNGKLFF.

This clone turned up a few times. The chain carries TRBV9 and TRBJ2-1; a possible D gene is TRBD2 (5 bases). The CDR3 is 13 amino acids. CDR1 is SGDLS, CDR2 YYNGEE, per germline. V shed 4 bases and J shed 4 bases, with 9 bases lying between them. The CDR3 here is CASSPRGYNEQFF. Here the CDR3 DNA reads TGTGCCAGCAGCCCCCGGGGTTACAATGAGCAGTTCTTC.

The chain carries TRBV11-2 and TRBJ2-7; the D is unclear. V dropped 3 bases and J dropped 3 bases, with 6 bases sitting between them. Looked up from germline, CDR1 is SGHAT and CDR2 is FQNNGV. CDR3 length equals 12 residues. CDR3 bases: TGTGCCAGCAGCTTCGGTCTCTACGAGCAGTACTTC. This encodes CASSFGLYEQYF.

On this clone: An end of the junction does not agree with germline; a read error may underlie this. The chain joins TRBV7-7 to TRBJ2-1; D is ambiguous. Germline loops: CDR1 SSHAT, CDR2 FNYEAQ (reference sequence). CDR3 length equals 13 residues. The CDR3 DNA is TGTGCTAGCAGCTTCACAGAGAACAATGAGCAGTTCTTC. As protein: CASSFTENNEQFF.

This chain links TRBV4-2 with TRBJ2-5, with 8 bases lining up with TRBD1. This CDR3 has 15 amino acids. Unmatched junction bases numbered 8, after V lost 4 bases and J lost 4 bases. Germline V gene data show CDR1 as LGHNA and CDR2 as YNFKEQ. The CDR3 DNA sequence: TGTGCCAGCAGCCGCGTACAGGGGGTGGGAGAGACCCAGTACTTC. Protein sequence: CASSRVQGVGETQYF.

The V and J genes are TRBV6-6 and TRBJ1-2, with TRBD1 matching over 7 bases. V gave up 7 bases and J gave up 4 bases; unmatched junction bases: 9. There are 14 residues in the CDR3. CDR1 is MNHNY, CDR2 SVGAGI, per germline (reference sequence). For the CDR3, the DNA is TGTGCCAGCACCATTGAGGGGGCGAGCTATGGCTACACCTTC. Encoded protein: CASTIEGASYGYTF.

The gene calls are TRBV5-6 and TRBJ2-3, with D maybe TRBD2 (7 bases). Germline loops: CDR1 SGHDT, CDR2 YYEEEE. V lost 2 bases and J lost 1, with 11 bases in between. There are 15 residues in the CDR3. Here the CDR3 DNA reads TGTGCCAGCAGCTTAGGGGGGGCCGGCACAGATACGCAGTATTTT. It is translated as CASSLGGAGTDTQYF.

The sample holds a few counts of this clone. The V gene is TRBV9, the J gene TRBJ2-7; the D gene is possibly TRBD1 (6 bases). CDR1 SGDLS and CDR2 YYNGEE come from the germline V gene. V lost 0 bases to trimming and J lost 3 bases, with 13 bases between them. The CDR3 consists of 15 residues. This CDR3 reads CASSVAAGENYEQYF. In DNA, the CDR3 is TGTGCCAGCAGCGTAGCGGCAGGGGAAAACTACGAGCAGTACTTC.

The chain combines TRBV6-1 with TRBJ1-3; 8 bases are a match to TRBD1. This CDR3 comprises 18 residues. The germline CDR1 and CDR2 sequences are MNHNS and SASEGT. The trim removed 1 base at V and 0 bases at J, leaving 8 bases unmatched. The CDR3, as DNA: TGTGCCAGCAGTGAAGGACAGGGGTTCTACAACTCTGGAAACACCATATATTTT. Translated: CASSEGQGFYNSGNTIYF.

This sequence joins TRBV6-6 and TRBJ1-2; D not certain. The V end lost 2 bases, the J end lost 1 base, and 5 bases lay between the germline ends. The CDR3 contains 13 residues. Looked up from germline, CDR1 is MNHNY and CDR2 is SVGAGI (reference sequence). The chain's CDR3 is CASSYADNYGYTF. The CDR3 DNA sequence: TGTGCCAGCAGTTACGCAGATAACTATGGCTACACCTTC.

The chain carries TRBV21-1 and TRBJ1-5. TRBV21-1 is described as a pseudogene. The CDR3 spans 21 residues. The CDR3 region is CASSKLGGGDPRTMVNQPQHF. The CDR3 region has the DNA TGTGCCAGCAGCAAATTAGGGGGAGGGGACCCCAGAACAATGGTCAATCAGCCCCAGCATTTT.

The chain links TRBV2 to TRBJ2-2; TRBD1 might be the D (5 bases). The V end lost 6 bases, the J end lost 7 bases, and 15 bases lay between the germline ends. CDR3 size: 14 residues. Germline V gives CDR1 SNHLY, CDR2 FYNNEI. The CDR3 DNA reads TGTGCCAGCAGGGAGTGGCAGGGCGGCGGGGAGCTGTTTTTT. Protein: CASREWQGGGELFF.

This clone was seen a handful of times. This chain uses TRBV5-8 with TRBJ1-5, with 9 nucleotides matching TRBD1. V lost 0 bases and J lost 2; bases outside the gene matches: 3. The CDR3 spans 16 residues. From germline, CDR1 is SGHTS and CDR2 YDEGEE. CDR3 in DNA: TGTGCCAGCAGCTTGGCGGGACAGGGAGGCAATCAGCCCCAGCATTTT. Its translation: CASSLAGQGGNQPQHF.

The sample holds one count of this clone. The V gene is TRBV5-6, the J gene TRBJ2-7; D is possibly TRBD1 (6 bases). V lost 4 bases to trimming and J lost 9 bases, with 17 bases between them. CDR3 length: 13 amino acids. Germline CDR1 SGHDT, CDR2 YYEEEE. CDR3 region: CASSPSGTLAQYF. In nucleotides, the CDR3 is TGTGCCAGCAGCCCCTCCGGGACATTGGCGCAGTACTTC.

The chain recombines TRBV5-6 with TRBJ2-1; no clear D. Trimming cost V 1 base and J 4 bases, with 6 bases left between them. This CDR3 comprises 13 residues. Germline values: CDR1 SGHDT, CDR2 YYEEEE. CDR3 region: CASSLRRYNEQFF. In DNA, the CDR3 is TGTGCCAGCAGCTTGCGCAGGTACAATGAGCAGTTCTTC.

J is TRBJ2-2 and V is TRBV6-5; TRBD1 might be the D (5 bases). Between the trimmed V and J ends, which lost 4 bases and 5 bases, there was a span of 5 bases. The germline V gene has CDR1 MNHEY and CDR2 SVGAGI. The CDR3 length is 12 residues. The CDR3 protein is CASSSGTGELFF. The CDR3 nucleotides read TGTGCCAGCAGTTCAGGGACCGGGGAGCTGTTTTTT.

The chain employs TRBV10-3 and TRBJ2-5; maybe TRBD1 (5 bases). The V gene's germline CDR1 is ENHRY and CDR2 SYGVKD. Trimming shortened V by 8 bases and J by 3 bases, and 16 bases separated the two germline ends. This CDR3 has 14 residues. The CDR3 nucleotides are TGTGCCATCTCAGCCGGCGGCAGGGAAGAGACCCAGTACTTC. Protein sequence: CAISAGGREETQYF.

The chain has TRBV15 and TRBJ1-6; 9 nucleotides match TRBD1. CDR3 length: 15 residues. Losses at the gene ends were 1 base for V and 10 bases for J; bases not matched to a gene: 5. Looked up from germline, CDR1 is LNHNV and CDR2 is YYDKDF (reference sequence). DNA of the CDR3: TGTGCCACCAGCAGAGGGACAGGGGATTTGTCACCCCTCCACTTT. Translating it yields CATSRGTGDLSPLHF.

The genes are TRBV20-1 and TRBJ2-7; no clear D. Trimming shortened V by 1 base and J by 6 bases, and 7 bases separated the two germline ends. CDR1 and CDR2 from the germline V gene are DFQATT and SNEGSKA (reference sequence). CDR3 length: 11 amino acids. The DNA of the CDR3 is TGCAGTGCTAGAGTTAGTACCGAGCAGTACTTC. Translation gives CSARVSTEQYF.

The V gene is TRBV7-9, the J gene TRBJ1-5, with TRBD1 matching 8 bases. CDR1 and CDR2 (germline): SEHNR, FQNEAQ (reference sequence). The CDR3 is 15 amino acids. With V trimmed by 6 bases and J by 9 bases, 13 bases remained unmatched. The CDR3 spells CASSQTGAGDPPQHF. The CDR3, as DNA: TGTGCCAGCAGTCAGACAGGGGCCGGGGATCCGCCCCAGCATTTT.

The chain employs TRBV19 and TRBJ1-1; D ambiguous. The germline V gene encodes CDR1 LNHDA and CDR2 SQIVND (reference sequence). Trimming shortened V by 3 bases and J by 6 bases, and 14 bases separated the two germline ends. CDR3 size: 14 residues. The CDR3 here is CASSIRAGGAEAFF. The CDR3, as DNA: TGTGCCAGTAGTATCAGAGCGGGAGGAGCTGAAGCTTTCTTT.

The chain links TRBV6-5 to TRBJ2-7; 9 nucleotides match TRBD2. Losses at the gene ends were 7 bases for V and 7 bases for J; bases not matched to a gene: 8. CDR3 size: 13 residues. CDR1 is MNHEY, CDR2 SVGAGI, per germline. Written as DNA, the CDR3 is TGTGCCAGCAAGGTAGCGGGGGAGAATGAGCAGTACTTC. This gives the protein CASKVAGENEQYF.

For the CDR3, the DNA is TGCGCCAGCAGCTTGGGGACAGGGAGTGGAAACACCATATATTTT. As protein: CASSLGTGSGNTIYF. The rearrangement joins TRBV5-1 to TRBJ1-3; 8 bases align to TRBD1. V lost 0 bases, J lost 3 bases, and 2 bases stayed unmatched. Germline V gene data show CDR1 as SGHRS and CDR2 as YFSETQ. The CDR3 is 15 residues long.

This clone was counted a few times. The CDR3 loop is CSVVPDSMEDTQYF. The CDR3 DNA reads TGCAGCGTTGTACCAGACAGCATGGAAGATACGCAGTATTTT. This chain joins TRBV29-1 and TRBJ2-3; D possibly corresponds to TRBD1 (5 bases). The ends were cut back, 4 bases at V and 5 bases at J, with 16 bases in the middle. Germline CDR1 and CDR2: SQVTM and ANQGSEA. This CDR3 is built from 14 residues.

The chain couples TRBV9 to TRBJ1-2; D remains ambiguous. Germline lookup yields CDR1 SGDLS and CDR2 YYNGEE. Deletions cut 3 bases from V and 0 bases from J, with 9 bases between. The CDR3 has 14 amino acids. The CDR3 region is CASSDSGSNYGYTF. The CDR3 DNA sequence: TGTGCCAGCAGCGACTCGGGATCTAACTATGGCTACACCTTC.